This T cell receptor beta chain was captured by sequencing in a study of T cells in Graves' hyperthyroidism and ophthalmopathy. Study-wide findings and caveats: Within blood appeared most thyroid clonotypes that had expanded above 0.001.

The germline V gene encodes CDR1 LGHNA and CDR2 YNFKEQ. The V end lost 0 bases, the J end lost 8 bases, and 10 bases lay between the germline ends. CDR3 size: 13 residues. RNA transcripts served as the template for amplifying TCR beta CDR3 regions. A first-round RT-PCR of the TCR CDR3 used the HTBI primer set. TCRdb recomputed calls from the multiplex PCR reads with MiXCR, one row per CDR3 protein. The sample has over 700,000 distinct CDR3 sequences; 18% are singletons. Remarks on this clonotype: Its target is unknown.

The chain is built from TRBV4-2 and TRBJ1-2; tentative D call: TRBD1 (5 bases). Sequences were obtained from blood. The TCR originated in a woman aged 45 to 65 with Graves' hyperthyroidism that later progressed to Graves' ophthalmopathy. CDR3 sequence reads: CASSQDLGVGYTF. The CDR3 nucleotides read TGTGCCAGCAGCCAAGATCTAGGGGTCGGCTACACCTTC.